The 30 T cell receptor beta chains below all came from one sample that was sequenced in a study of blood T cell repertoires in COVID-19. TCRdb's copy holds only in-frame clones and misses some; the assay was immunoSEQ multiplex PCR. The table includes 210,000 or so clones, approximately 91% detected once. The sample consisted of peripheral blood. The source of these receptors is a woman in her forties with acute or convalescent COVID-19.

This clone was counted between two and nine times. The CDR3 region is CASSRLGGTAEKLFF. In nucleotides, the CDR3 is TGTGCCAGCAGCCGACTAGGCGGGACAGCCGAAAAACTGTTTTTT. The J gene is TRBJ1-4, the V gene TRBV7-9; TRBD1 aligns across 7 bases. Germline loops: CDR1 SEHNR, CDR2 FQNEAQ (reference sequence). CDR3 size: 15 residues. The J segment lost 8 bases and the V segment lost 5 bases, leaving 11 bases of the junction unmatched. The full variable domain, completed using reference TRBV7-9 and TRBJ1-4, is DTGVSQNPRHKITKRGQNVTFRCDPISEHNRLYWYRQTLGQGPEFLTYFQNEAQLEKSRLLSDRFSAERPKGSFSTLEIQRTEQGDSAMYLCASSRLGGTAEKLFFGSGTQLSVL.

CDR3 DNA: TGTGCCAGCAGTTACCGCGGTGGCTATGGCTACACCTTC. Amino acids: CASSYRGGYGYTF. This sequence joins TRBV6-2 or TRBV6-3 and TRBJ1-2; no definite D call. Trimming removed 2 bases at V and 4 bases at J, with 8 bases between. Germline V gene sequence: CDR1 MNHEY, CDR2 SVGEGT. This CDR3 has 13 residues.

The chain couples TRBV10-3 to TRBJ1-1, with 9 positions matching TRBD1. Germline lookup yields CDR1 ENHRY and CDR2 SYGVKD. V lost 8 bases to trimming and J lost 1 base; unmatched junction nucleotides: 5. CDR3 length equals 14 residues. The CDR3 region is CAIVQGAANTEAFF. The CDR3 nucleotides are TGTGCCATCGTACAGGGGGCGGCGAACACTGAAGCTTTCTTT.

This clone has a single count. The chain has TRBV2 and TRBJ1-5; the match to TRBD1 covers 9 bases. Trimming at V came to 8 bases and at J to 6 bases, leaving 8 bases not matched to a gene. Germline lookup yields CDR1 SNHLY and CDR2 FYNNEI. The CDR3 covers 14 residues. The CDR3 DNA follows: TGTGCCAGCTCGGGACAGGGTATTATTCAGCCCCAGCATTTT. This translates into CASSGQGIIQPQHF.

The chain links TRBV9 to TRBJ1-2, with a possible D match to TRBD1 (5 bases). The germline V gene encodes CDR1 SGDLS and CDR2 YYNGEE. This CDR3 comprises 18 residues. Trimming took off 0 bases at V and 3 bases at J, with 21 bases between the two ends. The DNA of the CDR3 is TGTGCCAGCAGCGTAGCGGGGCAAGTGGCGGGAGGAGACTATGGCTACACCTTC. This codes for CASSVAGQVAGGDYGYTF.

The rearrangement joins TRBV7-6 to TRBJ1-6, with D unresolved. The CDR3 has 17 residues. The ends were cut back, 0 bases at V and 4 bases at J, with 13 bases in the middle. Germline CDR1 is SGHVS and CDR2 is FNYEAQ. The CDR3 sequence is CASSLALGVSYNSPLHF. CDR3 nucleotides: TGTGCCAGCAGCTTAGCGTTGGGAGTTTCGTATAATTCACCCCTCCACTTT.

The rearrangement links TRBV20-1 to TRBJ1-1; maybe TRBD1 (5 bases). CDR1 and CDR2 (germline): DFQATT, SNEGSKA (reference sequence). The CDR3 totals 10 residues. DNA of the CDR3: TGCAGAGGATGGGGGGGTGAAGCTTTCTTT. Protein product: CRGWGGEAFF.

The chain has TRBV5-1 and TRBJ2-1; 8 bases fit TRBD1. Germline CDR1 is SGHRS and CDR2 is YFSETQ. CDR3 length: 14 amino acids. V lost 0 bases to trimming and J lost 6 bases; unmatched junction nucleotides: 2. Here the CDR3 reads CASSLGTGSNEQFF. The CDR3 nucleotides are TGCGCCAGCAGCTTGGGGACAGGGTCCAATGAGCAGTTCTTC.

The V and J genes are TRBV7-8 and TRBJ1-1, with D perhaps TRBD1 (6 bases). This CDR3 region has 15 residues. Germline-derived CDR1 and CDR2 are SGHVS and FQNEAQ. V gave up 3 bases and J gave up 1 base, with 12 bases separating them. Written as DNA, the CDR3 is TGTGCCAGCAGCTTGTGGGAACAGGGGAACACTGAAGCTTTCTTT. Its protein product is CASSLWEQGNTEAFF.

The chain couples TRBV5-8 to TRBJ1-5; D is undetermined. The CDR3 extends over 15 amino acids. Deletions cut 0 bases from V and 3 bases from J, with 10 bases between. Germline V gene lookup returns CDR1 SGHTS and CDR2 YDEGEE. CDR3 sequence (DNA): TGTGCCAGCAGCTTGGTTATTTCTACCAATCAGCCCCAGCATTTT. Translated, it gives CASSLVISTNQPQHF.

V gene TRBV2 combines with J gene TRBJ1-1, with 7 bases identical to TRBD1. CDR3 length: 13 residues. The V gene end was trimmed by 5 bases and the J gene end by 3 bases; junction bases not matched to a gene: 3. CDR1 SNHLY and CDR2 FYNNEI come from the germline V gene. CDR3 bases: TGTGCCAGCAGTTTAGACAGGGACACTGAAGCTTTCTTT. It codes for CASSLDRDTEAFF.

The rearrangement joins TRBV9 to TRBJ2-3; 11 positions agree with TRBD2. The CDR3 spans 17 residues. The trim removed 4 bases at V and 3 bases at J, leaving 10 bases unmatched. Looked up from germline, CDR1 is SGDLS and CDR2 is YYNGEE. The CDR3 DNA reads as TGTGCCAGCAGCTTACGACTAGCGGGGTTGAGGACAGATACGCAGTATTTT. It codes for CASSLRLAGLRTDTQYF. The complete variable domain, with remaining parts taken from reference TRBV9 and TRBJ2-3, reads DSGVTQTPKHLITATGQRVTLRCSPRSGDLSVYWYQQSLDQGLQFLIQYYNGEERAKGNILERFSAQQFPDLHSELNLSSLELGDSALYFCASSLRLAGLRTDTQYFGPGTRLTVL.

This clone was detected only a few times. The gene calls are TRBV27 and TRBJ1-6; no definite D call. CDR1 is MNHEY, CDR2 SMNVEV, per germline (reference sequence). The CDR3 runs to 15 residues. The V gene lost 5 bases and the J gene lost 0 bases, with 8 bases spanning the gap. CDR3 bases: TGTGCCAGCAGTCCCTCTTTCTCCTATAATTCACCCCTCCACTTT. Translated: CASSPSFSYNSPLHF.

The rearrangement uses TRBV3-1 (or the pseudogene TRBV3-2) and TRBJ1-1; the match to TRBD1 covers 10 bases. Germline V gives CDR1 LGHDT, CDR2 YNNKEL (reference sequence). The CDR3 totals 15 residues. The J segment lost 11 bases and the V segment lost 3 bases, leaving 12 bases of the junction unmatched. CDR3 nucleotides: TGTGCCAGCAGCCACAAAGACAGGGGGCGTGTGTATGCTTTCTTT. The encoded protein is CASSHKDRGRVYAFF.

This chain links TRBV6-1 with TRBJ2-1; 7 bases are a match to TRBD1. Germline-derived CDR1 and CDR2 are MNHNS and SASEGT. This CDR3 has 15 residues. Unmatched junction bases numbered 4, after V lost 1 base and J lost 4 bases. The CDR3: CASSEGQGSYNEQFF. The DNA of the CDR3 is TGTGCCAGCAGTGAAGGACAGGGCAGTTACAATGAGCAGTTCTTC.

V is TRBV20-1 and J is TRBJ1-4; D remains unclear. The CDR3 has 12 residues. CDR1 and CDR2 from the germline V gene are DFQATT and SNEGSKA (reference sequence). V was clipped by 3 bases and J by 8 bases, with 10 bases between them. The CDR3 loop reads CSASRGSEKLFF. The CDR3 DNA follows: TGCAGTGCTAGTCGGGGTTCGGAAAAACTGTTTTTT.

The chain couples TRBV6-5 to TRBJ1-2, with D tentatively TRBD1 (6 bases). Germline V gene lookup returns CDR1 MNHEY and CDR2 SVGAGI. Trimming stripped 6 bases from V and 10 bases from J, with 21 bases between. There are 14 residues in the CDR3. The CDR3 region has the DNA TGTGCCAGCAGACTTAAACCTCGAACAGGGAACTACACCTTC. Residues: CASRLKPRTGNYTF.

V and J are TRBV30 and TRBJ1-1, with 7 bases lining up with TRBD1. The V gene's germline CDR1 is GTSNPN and CDR2 SVGIG (reference sequence). J was trimmed by 11 bases and V by 5 bases; bases with no gene match: 14. The CDR3 extends over 13 amino acids. The CDR3 loop reads CAWAGQDPGWAFF. The DNA for the CDR3 is TGTGCCTGGGCTGGACAGGATCCAGGTTGGGCTTTCTTT. The full variable domain, its missing parts supplied by reference TRBV30 and TRBJ1-1, is SQTIHQWPATLVQPVGSPLSLECTVEGTSNPNLYWYRQAAGRGLQLLFYSVGIGQISSEVPQNLSASRPQDRQFILSSKKLLLSDSGFYLCAWAGQDPGWAFFGQGTRLTVV.

The chain is built from TRBV5-1 and TRBJ2-2; TRBD2 aligns across 7 bases. V lost 0 bases, J lost 7 bases, and 9 bases stayed unmatched. CDR1 is SGHRS and CDR2 is YFSETQ in the germline V gene. This CDR3 contains 16 residues. The CDR3 DNA reads TGCGCCAGCAGCTTGGCCCTAGCGGCCGAGGTCGGGGAGCTGTTTTTT. Translation: CASSLALAAEVGELFF. The whole variable domain, filled in from reference TRBV5-1 and TRBJ2-2, reads KAGVTQTPRYLIKTRGQQVTLSCSPISGHRSVSWYQQTPGQGLQFLFEYFSETQRNKGNFPGRFSGRQFSNSRSEMNVSTLELGDSALYLCASSLALAAEVGELFFGEGSRLTVL.

This sequence joins TRBV5-4 and TRBJ2-3, with 9 bases lining up with TRBD2. From germline, CDR1 is SGHNT and CDR2 YYREEE (reference sequence). Germline trimming cut 4 bases from V and 4 bases from J; bases unmatched to any gene: 10. CDR3 length: 16 amino acids. The CDR3 nucleotides are TGTGCCAGCAGCCCCCCCAGCGGGGGGCGGGCAGATACGCAGTATTTT. It codes for CASSPPSGGRADTQYF.

The chain uses TRBV12-5 and TRBJ1-4; D ambiguous. CDR1 and CDR2 (germline): LGHNT, FRNRAP. With 0 bases removed from V and 8 bases from J, the gap between germline ends came to 19 bases. The CDR3 has 17 residues. CDR3 nucleotide sequence: TGTGCTAGTGGTTTGGTACAATTTATCCAGGATCAGGAAAAACTGTTTTTT. Its translation is CASGLVQFIQDQEKLFF. The variable domain in full, with the rest retrieved from reference TRBV12-5 and TRBJ1-4, is DARVTQTPRHKVTEMGQEVTMRCQPILGHNTVFWYRQTMMQGLELLAYFRNRAPLDDSGMPKDRFSAEMPDATLATLKIQPSEPRDSAVYFCASGLVQFIQDQEKLFFGSGTQLSVL.

The J gene is TRBJ1-3, the V gene TRBV19; D remains unclear. V lost 7 bases to trimming and J lost 0 bases, with 13 bases between them. This CDR3 is 15 amino acids long. Germline loops: CDR1 LNHDA, CDR2 SQIVND (reference sequence). The CDR3 loop reads CASTPARISGNTIYF. The DNA for the CDR3 is TGTGCCAGTACCCCCGCCAGAATCTCTGGAAACACCATATATTTT. Drawing the rest from reference TRBV19 and TRBJ1-3, the complete variable domain is DGGITQSPKYLFRKEGQNVTLSCEQNLNHDAMYWYRQDPGQGLRLIYYSQIVNDFQKGDIAEGYSVSREKKESFPLTVTSAQKNPTAFYLCASTPARISGNTIYFGEGSWLTVV.

The chain combines TRBV30 with TRBJ1-4, with a possible D match to TRBD1 (5 bases). The CDR3 extends over 13 amino acids. The germline gives CDR1 GTSNPN, CDR2 SVGIG (reference sequence). V was shortened by 0 bases and J by 3 bases, with 5 bases between the two germline ends. CDR3 nucleotide sequence: TGTGCCTGGAGTGTACAGGCTAATGAAAAACTGTTTTTT. Translated: CAWSVQANEKLFF.

The chain has TRBV6-1 and TRBJ1-6, with D uncertain. This CDR3 spans 15 amino acids. V lost 2 bases and J 4 bases, leaving 9 bases between the germline ends. The germline V gene has CDR1 MNHNS and CDR2 SASEGT. The CDR3 bases are TGTGCCAGCAGTGAACTAGGCCGATATAATTCACCCCTCCACTTT. Residues: CASSELGRYNSPLHF.

The chain joins TRBV7-9 to TRBJ1-4; D not certain. The CDR3 is 13 residues long. V was shortened by 4 bases and J by 8 bases, with 11 bases between the two germline ends. From germline, CDR1 is SEHNR and CDR2 FQNEAQ (reference sequence). The CDR3 sequence: CASSSDREEKLFF. The CDR3 DNA sequence: TGTGCCAGCAGCTCCGATAGAGAAGAAAAACTGTTTTTT.

The V and J genes are TRBV4-1 and TRBJ2-3; D might be TRBD2 (6 bases). This CDR3 contains 15 residues. V shed 0 bases and J shed 8 bases, with 15 bases lying between them. Germline values: CDR1 MGHRA, CDR2 YSYEKL. The CDR3 DNA reads as TGCGCCAGCAGCCAAGACTATTCTGGGGGAGGTACGCAGTATTTT. It specifies CASSQDYSGGGTQYF.

V gene TRBV14 combines with J gene TRBJ2-5; perhaps TRBD2 as D (7 bases). Germline V gene sequence: CDR1 SGHDN, CDR2 FVKESK. With 3 bases removed from V and 1 base from J, the gap between germline ends came to 21 bases. The CDR3 runs 18 residues. CDR3 amino acids: CASSQDARGGGFQETQYF. CDR3 nucleotides: TGTGCCAGCAGCCAGGACGCGCGCGGGGGCGGCTTCCAAGAGACCCAGTACTTC.

The V and J genes are TRBV7-2 and TRBJ1-5; maybe TRBD1 (5 bases). With 1 base removed from V and 0 bases from J, the gap between germline ends came to 13 bases. Germline loops: CDR1 SGHTA, CDR2 FQGNSA. The CDR3 has 17 amino acids. The CDR3 bases are TGTGCCAGCAGCTTAGGGAGGGGAGTTTATAGCAATCAGCCCCAGCATTTT. Protein sequence: CASSLGRGVYSNQPQHF.

V and J are TRBV7-8 and TRBJ1-4; D is possibly TRBD1 (5 bases). Trimming stripped 2 bases from V and 0 bases from J, with 19 bases between. This CDR3 comprises 19 residues. Germline V lookup: CDR1 SGHVS, CDR2 FQNEAQ. The CDR3 region has the DNA TGTGCCAGCAGCTTACTTAGGGCAGGGAATGGGGCAACTAATGAAAAACTGTTTTTT. Protein: CASSLLRAGNGATNEKLFF.

This chain links TRBV30 with TRBJ1-2; weak D call: TRBD1 (6 bases). V was cut by 0 bases and J by 3 bases, with 14 bases left in between. The CDR3 runs 15 residues. The germline V gene has CDR1 GTSNPN and CDR2 SVGIG (reference sequence). CDR3 DNA: TGTGCCTGGAGTGTACCGTGGGGGCGCGACTATGGCTACACCTTC. As protein: CAWSVPWGRDYGYTF.